This TCR beta chain stems from a study of Ad26.COV2.S vaccination and SARS-CoV-2 variants. Study-wide context: Ad26.COV2.S given intramuscularly, once or twice 56 days apart. Findings and caveats of the study: Assessments of TCR breadth and depth may have underestimated the total T cell responses.

Some clones are missing from TCRdb's copy, which holds only in-frame ones; the method was immunoSEQ multiplex PCR. The table lists about 350,000 clones, less than 90% of them singletons. Note on this clone: Its antigen is undetermined.

Treatment meaning: about 20 received Ad26.COV2.S at low or high dose, single or two shots; about 5 received placebo; per-sample allocation not given. Specimen acquisition occurred on day 63 following the initial vaccine or placebo injection. Looked up from germline, CDR1 is SGHTA and CDR2 is FQGNSA. V lost 1 base to trimming and J lost 2 bases; unmatched junction nucleotides: 5. There are 15 residues in the CDR3. The specimen was peripheral blood, collected in a trial of Ad26.COV2.S vaccine versus placebo. This chain uses TRBV7-2 with TRBJ2-7; 7 nucleotides agree with TRBD2. The receptor comes from a person aged 18-60 years who received the Ad26.COV2.S COVID-19 vaccine or a placebo. In DNA form, the CDR3 reads TGTGCCAGCAGCTTAGAGGTGGGGAGGGCCTACGAGCAGTACTTC. Protein: CASSLEVGRAYEQYF.